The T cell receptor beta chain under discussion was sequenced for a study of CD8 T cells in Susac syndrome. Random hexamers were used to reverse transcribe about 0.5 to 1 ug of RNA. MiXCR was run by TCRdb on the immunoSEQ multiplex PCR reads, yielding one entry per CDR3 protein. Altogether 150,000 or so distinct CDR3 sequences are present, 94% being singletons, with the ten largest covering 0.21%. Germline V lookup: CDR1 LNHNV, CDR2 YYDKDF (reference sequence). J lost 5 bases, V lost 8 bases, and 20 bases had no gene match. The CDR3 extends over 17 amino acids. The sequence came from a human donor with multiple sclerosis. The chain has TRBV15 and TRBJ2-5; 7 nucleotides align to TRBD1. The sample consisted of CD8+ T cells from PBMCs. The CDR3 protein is CATGETGNIGVGETQYF. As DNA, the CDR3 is TGTGCCACCGGGGAGACAGGGAACATCGGTGTAGGGGAGACCCAGTACTTC. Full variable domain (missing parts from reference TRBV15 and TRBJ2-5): DAMVIQNPRYQVTQFGKPVTLSCSQTLNHNVMYWYQQKSSQAPKLLFHYYDKDFNNEADTPDNFQSRRPNTSFCFLDIRSPGLGDTAMYLCATGETGNIGVGETQYFGPGTRLLVL.